Listed here are 8 T cell receptor beta chains from one sample, sequenced in a study of T cells in Graves' hyperthyroidism and ophthalmopathy. The investigators amplified TCR beta CDR3 regions from RNA transcripts. Primed by the HTBI set, a first-round RT-PCR was run on the TCR CDR3. TCRdb independently ran MiXCR on the multiplex PCR reads; one entry per CDR3 protein. Of 600,000 or so distinct CDR3 sequences listed, about half were seen once; the top ten hold about 8.2%. The sequenced sample consisted of peripheral blood or thyroid tissue (not recorded which). These receptors were taken from a woman aged 18-29 years with Graves' hyperthyroidism.

This chain connects TRBV7-9 to TRBJ2-5, with D unclear. V was clipped by 10 bases and J by 2 bases, with 20 bases between them. CDR3 length equals 15 residues. Per germline, CDR1 SEHNR and CDR2 FQNEAQ (reference sequence). CDR3 sequence reads: CAISAWMSDQETQYF. The CDR3 nucleotides read TGTGCCATCAGTGCTTGGATGTCGGATCAAGAGACCCAGTACTTC.

This chain connects TRBV7-2 to TRBJ2-7; unclear D gene. Trimming left V 3 bases short and J 1 base short, with 7 bases between. CDR1 and CDR2 (germline): SGHTA, FQGNSA. The CDR3 contains 13 residues. CDR3 sequence: CASSFYGSYEQYF. The CDR3 nucleotides read TGTGCCAGCAGCTTCTACGGGTCCTACGAGCAGTACTTC.

CDR3 bases: TGCAGCGTCACCGTCCAGGGGGACACTGAAGCTTTCTTT. Translation gives CSVTVQGDTEAFF. This chain uses TRBV29-1 with TRBJ1-1; the match to TRBD1 covers 7 bases. This CDR3 has 13 amino acids. CDR1 and CDR2 (germline): SQVTM, ANQGSEA. With V trimmed by 6 bases and J by 3 bases, 7 bases remained unmatched.

On this clonotype: A read error may account for a junction end that differs from germline. The genes are TRBV7-9 and TRBJ2-7; 8 positions agree with TRBD1. The V gene's germline CDR1 is SEHNR and CDR2 FQNEAQ (reference sequence). This CDR3 spans 16 amino acids. CDR3 loop: CASSQVRGTGSDEQYF. The CDR3 DNA reads as TGCGCCAGCAGCCAAGTCAGAGGGACAGGTTCGGACGAGCAGTACTTC.

This clonotype was counted at least ten times. The chain uses TRBV10-3 and TRBJ1-2; D is unclear. V shed 5 bases and J shed 1 base, with 8 bases lying between them. Germline V gene data show CDR1 as ENHRY and CDR2 as SYGVKD. This CDR3 is 13 amino acids long. The CDR3 DNA reads TGTGCCATCAGTTTTCAGGATAACTATGGCTACACCTTC. Translating it yields CAISFQDNYGYTF.

This clonotype was seen once. One junction end disagrees with the germline gene, perhaps due to a read error. The chain combines TRBV7-2 with TRBJ1-6; D is uncertain. The CDR3 is 14 amino acids. Germline assignment: CDR1 SGHTA and CDR2 FQGNSA. The CDR3 sequence is CASSLERNNSLLHF. Written as DNA, the CDR3 is TGTGCCAGCAGCTTAGAGAGAAATAATTCACTCCTCCACTTT.

The rearrangement links TRBV7-6 to TRBJ2-5; D might be TRBD2 (5 bases). CDR1 and CDR2 (germline): SGHVS, FNYEAQ. Trimming cost V 2 bases and J 5 bases, with 21 bases left between them. This CDR3 spans 17 amino acids. The CDR3 loop is CASSLMGVAPHVETQYF. CDR3 coding DNA: TGTGCCAGCAGCTTAATGGGTGTAGCGCCGCATGTGGAGACCCAGTACTTC.

J is TRBJ1-4 and V is TRBV25-1; D gene uncertain. Trimming cost V 7 bases and J 0 bases, with 6 bases left between them. Germline loops: CDR1 MGHDK, CDR2 SYGVNS. This CDR3 contains 13 residues. The CDR3 DNA sequence: TGTGCCAGCACTGACGCAACTAATGAAAAACTGTTTTTT. Protein product: CASTDATNEKLFF.